The rows below give T cell receptor beta chains drawn from one sample of a study of blood T cell repertoires in COVID-19. TCRdb's table, derived via immunoSEQ multiplex PCR, lists solely in-frame clones and lacks some. This table has 200,000 to 300,000 clones, about 90% appearing once. The sample consisted of peripheral blood. The receptors stem from a woman aged 40 to 50 with acute or convalescent COVID-19. The CDR3 runs from the conserved cysteine through the conserved F or W. A D gene is named only where the DNA matches it firmly. Where a row states a size, it is once, few, many or the class of an expanded clone; other rows omit it.

D: NA
V: TRBV4-1
size: NA
J: TRBJ1-1
DNA: TGCGCCAGCAGCCAAGAGGCCCAGGTTGTAAGAATTGAAGCTTTCTTT
CDR3: CASSQEAQVVRIEAFF

D: TRBD1
V: TRBV6-5
size: NA
J: TRBJ1-2
DNA: TGTGCCAGCGGGACAGGGGGCGTAAGCTACACCTTC
CDR3: CASGTGGVSYTF

D: TRBD1
V: TRBV6-4
size: few
J: TRBJ2-3
DNA: TGTGCCAGCAGTCCGACAGGGGGGGGGCCAGATACGCAGTATTTT
CDR3: CASSPTGGGPDTQYF

D: NA
V: TRBV2
size: NA
J: TRBJ1-1
DNA: TGTGCCAGCAGGAGGGGGGGGCAGGACACTGAAGCTTTCTTT
CDR3: CASRRGGQDTEAFF

D: NA
V: TRBV9
size: NA
J: TRBJ2-1
DNA: TGTGCCAGCAGCGTAGAGCCTAATTTACACAATGAGCAGTTCTTC
CDR3: CASSVEPNLHNEQFF

D: NA
V: TRBV6-5
size: NA
J: TRBJ2-2
DNA: TGTGCCACATATTGGCAGGGGGAGCTGTTTTTT
CDR3: CATYWQGELFF

D: TRBD1
V: TRBV11-2
size: NA
J: TRBJ1-2
DNA: TGTGCCAGCAGATCCGTTCGGGACAGAAGGCCCCTTAACTATGGCTACACCTTC
CDR3: CASRSVRDRRPLNYGYTF

D: NA
V: TRBV4-1
size: NA
J: TRBJ1-2
DNA: TGCGCCAGCAGCCAAGGCGGAAACTATGGCTACACCTTC
CDR3: CASSQGGNYGYTF

D: NA
V: TRBV5-1
size: NA
J: TRBJ1-1
DNA: TGCGCCAGCATCGGGACACCCTCCACTGAAGCTTTCTTT
CDR3: CASIGTPSTEAFF

D: TRBD1
V: TRBV6-1
size: NA
J: TRBJ1-6
DNA: TGTGCCAGCAGTGTTTACAGGGGTAGCTCCTATAATTCACCCCTCCACTTT
CDR3: CASSVYRGSSYNSPLHF

D: TRBD1
V: TRBV25-1
size: once
J: TRBJ1-4
DNA: TGTGCCAGCAGTGCGGGACAGGGCCTTGCAACTAATGAAAAACTGTTTTTT
CDR3: CASSAGQGLATNEKLFF

D: TRBD1
V: TRBV5-1
size: many
J: TRBJ1-6
DNA: TGCGCCAGCAGTGAACTCGACAGGGGAAATTCACCCCTCCACTTT
CDR3: CASSELDRGNSPLHF

D: TRBD1
V: TRBV5-1
size: NA
J: TRBJ1-5
DNA: TGCGCCAGCAGCTTGGGGGGACAGCGACATCAGCCCCAGCATTTT
CDR3: CASSLGGQRHQPQHF

D: TRBD1
V: TRBV6-4
size: NA
J: TRBJ2-2
DNA: TGTGCCAGCAGCTTATCCGACTGGACAGGGAAGAACACCGGGGAGCTGTTTTTT
CDR3: CASSLSDWTGKNTGELFF

D: NA
V: TRBV15
size: NA
J: TRBJ1-2
DNA: TGTGCCACCAGCAGAGATTCTGGGAGTAACTATGGCTACACCTTC
CDR3: CATSRDSGSNYGYTF

D: NA
V: TRBV2
size: NA
J: TRBJ2-2
DNA: TGTGCCAGCGTCCGACAGAACACCGGGGAGCTGTTTTTT
CDR3: CASVRQNTGELFF

D: NA
V: TRBV9
size: once
J: TRBJ1-4
DNA: TGTGCCAGCAGCGTAGGGTCGGAGAATGAAAAACTGTTTTTT
CDR3: CASSVGSENEKLFF

D: NA
V: TRBV6-5
size: NA
J: TRBJ2-2
DNA: TGTGCCAGCAGTCCTCGCGGGGGCGAGCTGTTTTTT
CDR3: CASSPRGGELFF